What follows describes a single T cell receptor beta chain. A single count supports this clone. The specificity of this receptor is unknown. Base qualities are not provided; no much larger clone lies one nucleotide away. The data belong to a study of blood T cell repertoires in COVID-19 (dated by TCRdb to the early 2020s). A note on the overall study: Samples covering the acute and convalescent phases of COVID-19 were provided by collaborators in the United States, Italy and Spain. Samples were obtained from the ongoing ImmuneRACE study (first 160 participants) and from 1,254 subjects provided by 6 global collaborators. Subjects who had been exposed to COVID-19, were actively infected with it, or had recovered from it provided the deeply sampled blood TCRbeta repertoires that made up the dataset. Where available, HLA class I and class II types were obtained from metadata supplied by the sample provider rather than from assay-based typing. The prospective study material was composed of cDNA or gDNA derived from T cells, B-cell-depleted T cells, or PBMCs. The repertoires were released in a freely available public database intended as a resource for research on the immune response to SARS-CoV-2. The sample metadata nearly always contained a de-identified subject ID, COVID-19 status, age in years and sex.

Trimming costs V 6 bases and J 0 bases, and their ends lie 18 bases apart. The germline V gene (reference sequence) specifies SEHNR as CDR1 and FQNEAQ as CDR2. From the cysteine through the phenylalanine, the CDR3 covers 16 amino acids. The read is trimmed to its CDR3 DNA, 48 bases read in frame from base 1. The immunoSEQ Assay, a bias-controlled multiplex PCR, was used to amplify TCRbeta CDR3 regions from genomic DNA. Processing in the source paper ran as follows. Within the assay, amplification of reference gene primers was used to estimate how many nucleated cells each sample contained. To quantify the absolute abundance of each unique TCRbeta CDR3 rearrangement, sequence reads were collapsed and filtered. Productive Simpson clonality was computed per sample as the square root of Simpson's diversity index over productive rearrangements. TCRdb carries this immuneACCESS record with in-frame sequences only. Its versions omit some clonotypes, under half of them owing to an unresolved V gene in the studies checked, with the rest unexplained. V, J and clone size derive from that table, while D and trimming were established from the DNA sequence. The sample includes roughly 150,000 clones, with around four fifths observed a single time. Clones ranked in the top ten supply approximately 19% of the sample.

A second Seattle source provided samples from volunteer blood donors who had recovered from COVID-19. The collaborating institutions used their own protocols to collect whole blood in K2EDTA tubes. For TCRbeta analysis, collaborator samples were shipped as frozen whole blood, as isolated PBMCs, or as DNA extracted from either sample type. What the study reported, not specific to this receptor: How much clinical and demographic metadata was included differed by source and by participant, and the metadata was provided uncurated.

This chain is built from TRBV7-9 and TRBJ2-7; 6 matching bases give a weak D call of TRBD2. What was sequenced was peripheral blood. The receptor comes from a woman between 65 and 79 years old who had recovered from COVID-19. CDR3 loop: CASRPGLGGPSYEQYF. At the DNA level, the sequence is TGTGCCAGCAGGCCCGGATTGGGGGGTCCCTCCTACGAGCAGTACTTC. With the rest looked up from the reference TRBV7-9 and TRBJ2-7 genes rather than sequenced, the full variable domain is DTGVSQNPRHKITKRGQNVTFRCDPISEHNRLYWYRQTLGQGPEFLTYFQNEAQLEKSRLLSDRFSAERPKGSFSTLEIQRTEQGDSAMYLCASRPGLGGPSYEQYFGPGTRLTVT.